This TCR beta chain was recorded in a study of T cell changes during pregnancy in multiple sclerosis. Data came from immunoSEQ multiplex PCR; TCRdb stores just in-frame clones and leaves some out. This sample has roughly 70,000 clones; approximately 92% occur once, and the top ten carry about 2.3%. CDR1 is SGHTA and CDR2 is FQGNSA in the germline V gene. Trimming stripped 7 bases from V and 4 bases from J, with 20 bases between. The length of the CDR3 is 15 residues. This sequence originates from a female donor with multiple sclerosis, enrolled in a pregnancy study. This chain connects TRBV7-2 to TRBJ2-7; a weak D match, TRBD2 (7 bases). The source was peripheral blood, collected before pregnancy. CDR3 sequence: CASTQKGGLGYEQYF. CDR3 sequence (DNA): TGTGCCAGCACCCAAAAGGGGGGGTTGGGGTACGAGCAGTACTTC.